This TCR beta chain emerged from a study of radiotherapy plus CTLA-4 blockade in lung cancer. Chemo-refractory metastatic non-small-cell lung cancer patients received focal radiation with ipilimumab CTLA-4 blockade. The protocol was immunoSEQ multiplex PCR, while the TCRdb copy is restricted to in-frame clones and leaves out a portion. The sample yields tens of thousands of clones, about 87% seen once. The sequencing used peripheral blood, collected from a patient treated with radiotherapy plus ipilimumab. This sequence was found in a human donor with non-small cell lung cancer who had stable disease on radiotherapy plus ipilimumab.

CDR3 region: CASSLAAAVLGGANVLTF. CDR3 DNA: TGTGCCAGCAGCTTGGCGGCGGCCGTCCTCGGGGGGGCCAACGTCCTGACTTTC. The V call is TRBV5-5, the J call TRBJ2-6; D not certain. CDR3 length equals 18 residues. Germline CDR1 SGHKS, CDR2 YYEKEE (reference sequence). Between the trimmed V and J ends, which lost 0 bases and 4 bases, there was a span of 17 bases. Complete variable domain (other parts from reference TRBV5-5 and TRBJ2-6): DAGVTQSPTHLIKTRGQQVTLRCSPISGHKSVSWYQQVLGQGPQFIFQYYEKEERGRGNFPDRFSARQFPNYSSELNVNALLLGDSALYLCASSLAAAVLGGANVLTFGAGSRLTVL.